Sequencing of this TCR beta chain was carried out in a study of blood T cell repertoires in COVID-19. TCRdb keeps only in-frame clones here, not all; method: immunoSEQ multiplex PCR. The repertoire holds about 270,000 clones, about nine tenths seen once, with 15% to 18% in the top ten. Clinical histories supplied by participants themselves formed the basis of cohort assignment. A single count supports this clone. J gave up 4 bases and V 5 bases, and 2 bases lay outside the gene matches. The CDR3 has 13 residues. This sequence originates from a man between 18 and 29 years old who had recovered from COVID-19. The sample comprised PBMCs or T cells enriched from blood (not recorded which). The J gene is TRBJ1-2, the V gene TRBV12-3 or TRBV12-4, with 9 positions matching TRBD1. CDR3 sequence reads: CASSGDRVYGYTF. The CDR3 region has the DNA TGTGCCAGCAGTGGGGACAGGGTCTATGGCTACACCTTC.